This is a list of T cell receptor beta chains from one sample in a study of Graves' ophthalmopathy and Graves' hyperthyroidism. TCRdb fed the multiplex PCR reads into MiXCR, producing one record per CDR3 protein. In the table there are hundreds of thousands of distinct CDR3 sequences, roughly two fifths of which are singletons. The sequencing input was peripheral blood. The receptors come from an adult man with Graves' ophthalmopathy. The CDR3 runs from the conserved cysteine through the conserved F or W. Each record gives: J gene, clone size, D gene, V gene, CDR3 DNA, CDR3 protein. D genes are given only for firm matches. Part of the rows lack a size; the others show once, few, many or a class for expanded clones.

TRBJ1-2 | . | . | TRBV25-1 | TGTGCCAGCGGGGACGTCGGAGAGGGCTACACCTTC | CASGDVGEGYTF
TRBJ2-7 | many | . | TRBV20-1 | TGCAGTGCTAGAGTCTCTCCGGGGGCGGCCTACGAGCAGTACTTC | CSARVSPGAAYEQYF
TRBJ2-2 | . | TRBD2 | TRBV4-1 | TGCGCCAGCAGCCGTCCGGGACTAGCTCTTTCCGGGGAGCTGTTTTTT | CASSRPGLALSGELFF
TRBJ2-7 | . | . | TRBV13 | TGTGCCAGCAGTGTGACTCCGGTGACCTCTTACGAGCAGTACTTC | CASSVTPVTSYEQYF
TRBJ2-5 | . | . | TRBV29-1 | TGCAGCAAGAGGGCGGTGTACCAAGAGACCCAGTACTTC | CSKRAVYQETQYF
TRBJ1-2 | . | . | TRBV25-1 | TGTGCCAGCTTGGAAGGTTCTAACTATGGCTACACCTTC | CASLEGSNYGYTF
TRBJ1-4 | . | . | TRBV6-5 | TGTGCCAGCAGTTACTCGGGAAGGGGGAGGGAAAAACTGTTTTTT | CASSYSGRGREKLFF
TRBJ1-6 | many | TRBD1 | TRBV5-1 | TGCGCCAGCAGCTTGGGACAGGGTGATTCACCCCTCCACTTT | CASSLGQGDSPLHF
TRBJ2-2 | many | TRBD1 | TRBV5-1 | TGCGCCAGCAGCTTTGGGACAGCCAACACCGGGGAGCTGTTTTTT | CASSFGTANTGELFF
TRBJ1-2 | . | TRBD1 | TRBV15 | TGTGCCACCAGCCCTCATGACAGGGCCTATGGCTACACCTTC | CATSPHDRAYGYTF
TRBJ1-2 | many | . | TRBV4-1 | TGTGCCAGCAGCCAATCGGGGACGGCCTATGGCTACACCTTC | CASSQSGTAYGYTF
TRBJ2-7 | many | . | TRBV4-3 | TGCGCCAGCAGCCAAGTTCCAGATTCTTGGAACGAGCAGTACTTC | CASSQVPDSWNEQYF
TRBJ1-6 | many | . | TRBV7-2 | TGTGCCAGCAGCTTAGCCGCTGCACCCCTCCACTTT | CASSLAAAPLHF
TRBJ1-5 | . | . | TRBV10-3 | TGTGCCAGCTGGACGGGGTCTAGCAATCAGCCCCAGCATTTT | CASWTGSSNQPQHF
TRBJ2-7 | few | . | TRBV14 | TGTGCCAGCAGCGCCAAGGAGACAGGATTGGACGAGCAGTACTTC | CASSAKETGLDEQYF
TRBJ2-7 | . | . | TRBV11-2 | TGTGCCAGCAGCTTAAAAAACGGGGATTACGAGCAGTACTTC | CASSLKNGDYEQYF
TRBJ1-5 | many | . | TRBV4-1 | TGCGCCAGCAGCCGGGGGGACGGGCAGCCCCAGCATTTT | CASSRGDGQPQHF
TRBJ1-2 | . | TRBD1 | TRBV19 | TGTGCCAGTAGCGAGACAGGGCACAATGGCTACACCTTC | CASSETGHNGYTF
TRBJ2-1 | . | TRBD2 | TRBV7-9 | TGTGCCAGCAGCTGGACTAGCGGGGGGTCTAATGAGCAGTTCTTC | CASSWTSGGSNEQFF
TRBJ1-3 | many | . | TRBV24-1 | TGTGCCACCAGTGATTTGCGGCCGCGTGGGCCGCCCATATATTTT | CATSDLRPRGPPIYF
TRBJ1-4 | many | TRBD1 | TRBV7-8 | TGTGCCAGCAGCCCAGGGGGGCCTAATGAAAAACTGTTTTTT | CASSPGGPNEKLFF
TRBJ2-5 | many | . | TRBV20-1 | TGCAGTGCTAGAGATCAGGGGAGCGGAGACCAAGAGACCCAGTACTTC | CSARDQGSGDQETQYF
TRBJ2-7 | many | TRBD1 | TRBV5-1 | TGCGCCAGCAGCCTACAGGGGAGTGGCGAGCAGTACTTC | CASSLQGSGEQYF
TRBJ1-4 | . | TRBD1 | TRBV29-1 | TGCAGCGGGGGGACCAGTATGAGGACAGGGGGCGAAAAACTGTTTTTT | CSGGTSMRTGGEKLFF
TRBJ2-5 | many | TRBD1 | TRBV15 | TGTGCCACCAGCAGCCCTGACCGGGACAGATGGGGAGAGACCCAGTACTTC | CATSSPDRDRWGETQYF
TRBJ2-7 | . | . | TRBV7-9 | TGTGCCAGCAGCTTTACAGGGAAAATTTACTACGAGCAGTACTTC | CASSFTGKIYYEQYF
TRBJ1-3 | . | . | TRBV25-1 | TGTGCCAGCAGCGTTGAGGTGAATTCTGGAAACACCATATATTTT | CASSVEVNSGNTIYF
TRBJ2-7 | . | . | TRBV5-5 | TGTGCCACCAGCCACTTTCGCGGAGAGTCCTACGAGCAGTACTTC | CATSHFRGESYEQYF
TRBJ2-2 | . | . | TRBV29-1 | TGCAGCGTTGGTGGGCCAGCCGGGGAGCTGTTTTTT | CSVGGPAGELFF
TRBJ1-2 | . | TRBD1 | TRBV6-6 | TGTGCCAGCAGTTACATAACCGACAGGGACCCCTGGAGCTACACCTTC | CASSYITDRDPWSYTF
TRBJ2-7 | . | TRBD2 | TRBV7-2 | TGCGCCAGCAGCCTCGTGACTAGCGGGATTATCTACGGGCAGTACTTC | CASSLVTSGIIYGQYF
TRBJ2-3 | . | . | TRBV4-1 | TGCGCCAGCAGCCAACGGGAACGCACAGATACGCAGTATTTT | CASSQRERTDTQYF
TRBJ1-2 | many | TRBD1 | TRBV11-2 | TGTGCCAGCAGCGAAATAAGGGACAGCGCCTATGGCTACACCTTC | CASSEIRDSAYGYTF
TRBJ2-7 | . | . | TRBV5-8 | TGTGCCAGCAGCTACACCCGGGACACCACCTCCTACGAGCAGTACTTC | CASSYTRDTTSYEQYF
TRBJ2-5 | many | TRBD2 | TRBV12-3/TRBV12-4 | TGTGCCAGCAGTTTCGCGGGAGGGCCGGAGACCCAGTACTTC | CASSFAGGPETQYF
TRBJ1-4 | . | . | TRBV12-3/TRBV12-4 | TGTGCCAGCAGTTCGTTGCAGGATTATGGTGAAAAACTGTTTTTT | CASSSLQDYGEKLFF
TRBJ2-2 | few | TRBD2 | TRBV7-2 | TGTGCCAGCAGCCCGCAAGCGGGAGTATACTCCGGGGAGCTGTTTTTT | CASSPQAGVYSGELFF
TRBJ1-1 | . | . | TRBV29-1 | TGCAGCGTTGAGGGGGCCGAGGGCTCTGGAAACACTGAAGCTTTCTTT | CSVEGAEGSGNTEAFF
TRBJ2-7 | many | . | TRBV7-8 | TGTGCCAGCAGCTTTGGTCGGGGGTACGAGCAGTACTTC | CASSFGRGYEQYF
TRBJ2-7 | few | . | TRBV9 | TGTGCCAGCAGCGTAGCTCCTGGACCCGGGAACGAGCAGTACTTC | CASSVAPGPGNEQYF
TRBJ2-5 | . | . | TRBV6-6 | TGTGCCAGCAGTGATAAGGCGGACGAAGAGACCCAGTACTTC | CASSDKADEETQYF
TRBJ1-2 | many | . | TRBV19 | TGTGCCAGTAGCTCCAACGGCTATGGCTACACCTTC | CASSSNGYGYTF
TRBJ2-1 | . | TRBD2 | TRBV29-1 | TGCAGCGGTGGGACTAGCGGATACAATGAGCAGTTCTTC | CSGGTSGYNEQFF
TRBJ2-5 | . | TRBD1 | TRBV7-9 | TGTGCCAGCTCCTGGGACAGCCTAAACCAAGAGACCCAGTACTTC | CASSWDSLNQETQYF
TRBJ1-6 | many | TRBD1 | TRBV7-9 | TGTGCCAGCAGCATGCAGGGGGGGGCAAGGAATTCACCCCTCCACTTT | CASSMQGGARNSPLHF
TRBJ2-7 | . | . | TRBV10-2 | TGCGCCATCAGTGGCCCAGGGGCGCACTCCTACGAGCAGTACTTC | CAISGPGAHSYEQYF
TRBJ2-7 | . | TRBD1 | TRBV7-2 | TGTGCCAGCAGCACCCACCTTACAGGGGGCGCCTCCTACGAGCAGTACTTC | CASSTHLTGGASYEQYF
TRBJ2-6 | . | TRBD1 | TRBV29-1 | TGCAGCGTTGCCACAGGGGAATCCGGGGCCAACGTCCTGACTTTC | CSVATGESGANVLTF
TRBJ1-1 | many | TRBD1 | TRBV7-8 | TGTGCCAGCAGCTCGACAGGGCCGGGGTCTGAAGCTTTCTTT | CASSSTGPGSEAFF
TRBJ2-7 | . | . | TRBV11-2 | TGTGCCAGCAGCTTTTACAGAGACGAGCAGTACTTC | CASSFYRDEQYF
TRBJ1-5 | . | . | TRBV18 | TGTGCCAGCTCCCAGGTGACAGGTAGCAATCAGCCCCAGCATTTT | CASSQVTGSNQPQHF
TRBJ2-7 | . | . | TRBV29-1 | TGCAGCGTAGGGATCGGCTCAACCTACGAGCAGTACTTC | CSVGIGSTYEQYF
TRBJ1-2 | . | . | TRBV11-2 | TGTGCCAGCAGCCCCCAGGACAATAACTATGGCTACACCTTC | CASSPQDNNYGYTF
TRBJ1-1 | . | . | TRBV12-3/TRBV12-4 | TGTGCCAGCAGTTTCAGTTCGGGAGCTGAAGCTTTCTTT | CASSFSSGAEAFF
TRBJ1-2 | many | . | TRBV6-6 | TGTGCCAGCAGTTATGAGGGAAAGACAGGCTACACCTTC | CASSYEGKTGYTF